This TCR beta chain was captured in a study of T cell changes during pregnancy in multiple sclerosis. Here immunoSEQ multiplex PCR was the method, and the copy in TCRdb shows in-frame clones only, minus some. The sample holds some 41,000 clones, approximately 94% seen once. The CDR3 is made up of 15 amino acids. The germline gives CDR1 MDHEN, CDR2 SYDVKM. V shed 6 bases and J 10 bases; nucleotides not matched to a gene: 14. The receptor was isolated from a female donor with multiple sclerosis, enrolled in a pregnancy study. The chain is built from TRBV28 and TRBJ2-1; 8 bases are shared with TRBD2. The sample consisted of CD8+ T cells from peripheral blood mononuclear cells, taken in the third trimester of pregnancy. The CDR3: CASSPGLAGREEQFF. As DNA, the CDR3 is TGTGCCAGCAGCCCGGGGTTAGCGGGAAGAGAGGAGCAGTTCTTC.